This TCR beta chain derives from a study of technical replicates of blood from a few donors. Generated by immunoSEQ multiplex PCR, the TCRdb table keeps only in-frame clones and is missing some. This table holds 75,000 or so clones, about 92% found once. This CDR3 has 16 amino acids. V was shortened by 0 bases and J by 2 bases, with 11 bases between the two germline ends. The V gene's germline CDR1 is MNHNY and CDR2 SVGAGI (reference sequence). The sequence was obtained from a human donor in good health. This sequence joins TRBV6-6 and TRBJ1-5, with a weak D call TRBD1 (5 bases). The sample comprised T cells isolated from PBMCs. The CDR3 coding sequence is TGTGCCAGCAGTTACTCGGAATGGGGGGGCAATCAGCCCCAGCATTTT. This codes for CASSYSEWGGNQPQHF.